The rows below give T cell receptor beta chains drawn from one sample of a study of breast tumors, draining lymph nodes, adjacent tissues. Using its own MiXCR run on the multiplex PCR reads, TCRdb lists one record per CDR3 protein. Here the sample spans about 150,000 distinct CDR3 sequences, roughly 33% being singletons. Input material: axillary lymph node tissue. The receptors derive from a female donor with breast cancer. Some clones in this sample may be carry-over from other donors' samples. CDR3s include the opening cysteine and the closing phenylalanine or tryptophan. D genes are given only for firm matches. Where a row states a size, it is once, few, many or the class of an expanded clone; other rows omit it.

>many|TRBJ2-2|-|TRBV7-9
TGTGCCAGCAGCCCCCCAAAGGCCGCCGGGGAGCTGTTTTTT
CASSPPKAAGELFF
>-|TRBJ2-2|TRBD1|TRBV25-1
TGCGCCAGCAGGGGGTTGACAAACACCGGGGAGCTGTTTTTT
CASRGLTNTGELFF
>many|TRBJ1-2|-|TRBV5-6
TGTGCCAGCAGCTTGGAAGAGGAATATGGCTACACCTTC
CASSLEEEYGYTF
>many|TRBJ2-3|-|TRBV10-2
TGCGCCAGCAGTGAATGGGTGCCTACAAAAAGCACAGATACGCAGTATTTT
CASSEWVPTKSTDTQYF
>-|TRBJ1-1|-|TRBV12-3/TRBV12-4
TGTGCCAGCAGTTTGGGTAGGGGGATCGCGAACACTGAAGCTTTCTTT
CASSLGRGIANTEAFF
>many|TRBJ1-2|-|TRBV7-2
TGTGCCAGCAGCTTAGGGGCCGCCTCTGGCTACACCTTC
CASSLGAASGYTF
>many|TRBJ2-3|TRBD2|TRBV20-1
TGCAGTCCATTAGCGGGAACCACAGATACGCAGTATTTT
CSPLAGTTDTQYF
>many|TRBJ1-2|-|TRBV20-1
TGCAGTGCTAGACGACAGACCTATGGCTACACCTTC
CSARRQTYGYTF
>many|TRBJ1-3|-|TRBV4-1
TGCGCCAGCACCCAAGTCGGGTCTGGAAACACCATATATTTT
CASTQVGSGNTIYF
>many|TRBJ2-5|-|TRBV20-1
TGCAGTGCTAGAGGGGGGTATGGGGAGACCCAGTACTTC
CSARGGYGETQYF